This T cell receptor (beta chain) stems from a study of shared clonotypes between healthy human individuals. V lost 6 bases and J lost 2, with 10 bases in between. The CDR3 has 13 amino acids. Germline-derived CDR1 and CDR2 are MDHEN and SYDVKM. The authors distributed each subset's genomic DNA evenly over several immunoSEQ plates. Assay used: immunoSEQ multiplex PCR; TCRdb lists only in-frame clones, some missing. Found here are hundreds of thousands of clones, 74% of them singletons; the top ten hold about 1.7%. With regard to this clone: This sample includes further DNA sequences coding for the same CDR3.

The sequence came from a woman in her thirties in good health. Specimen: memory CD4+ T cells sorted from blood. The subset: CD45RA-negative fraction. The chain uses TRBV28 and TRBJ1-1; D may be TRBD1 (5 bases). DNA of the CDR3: TGTGCCAGCAGCCTAGGGGAAAACACTGAAGCTTTCTTT. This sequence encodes CASSLGENTEAFF.